The subject of this entry is one TCR beta chain. Its antigen is currently unknown. This sample stems from a study of CD8+ T cells in alopecia areata. cDNA serving as the sequencing template came from extracted, reverse transcribed RNA. TCRdb's copy holds only in-frame clones and misses some; the assay was immunoSEQ multiplex PCR. Of roughly 64,000 clones listed, roughly 47% are singletons. Study-level results: Lesional scalp exceeded normal scalp in clonality, especially in alopecia totalis/universalis.

CDR3 length: 13 residues. V was shortened by 5 bases and J by 6 bases, with 13 bases between the two germline ends. Germline V gene data show CDR1 as SQVTM and CDR2 as ANQGSEA. The chain is built from TRBV29-1 and TRBJ1-4; D may be TRBD1 (6 bases). The receptor comes from a human donor with alopecia areata. Sequenced material: NKG2D-low CD8+ T cells sorted from blood. The CDR3: CSVLGGSDEKLFF. CDR3 bases: TGCAGCGTTTTAGGGGGATCAGATGAAAAACTGTTTTTT.